This T cell receptor beta chain is from a study of CD8+ T cells in alopecia areata. About the research overall: Treated individuals took tofacitinib by mouth, 5 to 10 mg twice daily. Severity was scored as percentage of affected scalp area in treated patients.

This clone came up a few times. Reverse transcribed after extraction, RNA yielded cDNA as the sequencing template. Data came from immunoSEQ multiplex PCR; TCRdb stores just in-frame clones and leaves some out. The sample carries fewer than 250,000 clones, less than 50% recorded once. The treatment is: oral pan-JAK inhibitor, 5-10 mg twice daily. Germline CDR1 SGHRS, CDR2 YFSETQ. Trimming took off 4 bases at V and 10 bases at J, with 21 bases between the two ends. The CDR3 extends over 15 amino acids. The receptor comes from a human donor with alopecia areata. The sequences come from CD4+ T cells sorted from blood, collected at approximately week 39, from a patient treated with tofacitinib. The rearrangement uses TRBV5-1 and TRBJ2-1; maybe TRBD2 (5 bases). The CDR3 sequence is CASSTDDGMMAEQFF. The DNA for the CDR3 is TGCGCCAGCAGCACGGACGACGGGATGATGGCAGAGCAGTTCTTC.